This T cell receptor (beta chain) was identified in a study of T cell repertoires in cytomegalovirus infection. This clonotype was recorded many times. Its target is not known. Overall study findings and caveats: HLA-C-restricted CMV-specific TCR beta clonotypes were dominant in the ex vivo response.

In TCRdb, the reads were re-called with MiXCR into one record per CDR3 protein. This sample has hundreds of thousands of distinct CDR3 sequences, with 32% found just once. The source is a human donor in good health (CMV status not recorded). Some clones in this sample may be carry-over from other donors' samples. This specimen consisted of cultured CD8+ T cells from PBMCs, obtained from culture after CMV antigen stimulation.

The CDR3 nucleotides read TGTGCCAGCAGCTTAGAGATGCACAGGGGGCGAATGGGGGGAAAACTGTTTTTT. Residues: CASSLEMHRGRMGGKLFF. V is TRBV7-2 and J is TRBJ1-4; 9 bases line up with TRBD1. Germline lookup yields CDR1 SGHTA and CDR2 FQGNSA. The length of the CDR3 is 18 residues. J was trimmed by 10 bases and V by 1 base; bases with no gene match: 16.